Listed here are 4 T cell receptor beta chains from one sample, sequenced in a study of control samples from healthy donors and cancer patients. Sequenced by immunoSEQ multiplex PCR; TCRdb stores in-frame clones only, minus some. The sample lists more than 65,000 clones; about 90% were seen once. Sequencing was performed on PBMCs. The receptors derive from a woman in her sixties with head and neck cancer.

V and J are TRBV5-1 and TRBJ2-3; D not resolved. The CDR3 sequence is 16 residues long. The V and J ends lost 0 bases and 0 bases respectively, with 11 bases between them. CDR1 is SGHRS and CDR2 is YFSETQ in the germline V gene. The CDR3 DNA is TGCGCCAGCAGCTTGGATGCCGACGCTAGCACAGATACGCAGTATTTT. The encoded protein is CASSLDADASTDTQYF.

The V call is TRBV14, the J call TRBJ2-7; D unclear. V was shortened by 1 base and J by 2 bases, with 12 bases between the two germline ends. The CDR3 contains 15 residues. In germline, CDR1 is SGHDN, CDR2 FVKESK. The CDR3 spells CASSQGRIPTYEQYF. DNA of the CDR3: TGTGCCAGCAGCCAAGGTAGGATACCAACCTACGAGCAGTACTTC.

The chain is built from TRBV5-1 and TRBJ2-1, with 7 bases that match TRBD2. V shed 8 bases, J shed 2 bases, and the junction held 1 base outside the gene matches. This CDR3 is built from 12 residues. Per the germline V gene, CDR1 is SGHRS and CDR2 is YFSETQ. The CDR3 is CASGTTYNEQFF. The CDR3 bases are TGCGCCAGTGGGACTACCTACAATGAGCAGTTCTTC.

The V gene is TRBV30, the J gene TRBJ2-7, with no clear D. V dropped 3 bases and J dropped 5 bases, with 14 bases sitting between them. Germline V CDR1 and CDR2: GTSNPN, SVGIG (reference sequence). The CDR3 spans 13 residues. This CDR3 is CAWSWGWGNEQYF. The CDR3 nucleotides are TGTGCCTGGAGCTGGGGTTGGGGAAACGAGCAGTACTTC.